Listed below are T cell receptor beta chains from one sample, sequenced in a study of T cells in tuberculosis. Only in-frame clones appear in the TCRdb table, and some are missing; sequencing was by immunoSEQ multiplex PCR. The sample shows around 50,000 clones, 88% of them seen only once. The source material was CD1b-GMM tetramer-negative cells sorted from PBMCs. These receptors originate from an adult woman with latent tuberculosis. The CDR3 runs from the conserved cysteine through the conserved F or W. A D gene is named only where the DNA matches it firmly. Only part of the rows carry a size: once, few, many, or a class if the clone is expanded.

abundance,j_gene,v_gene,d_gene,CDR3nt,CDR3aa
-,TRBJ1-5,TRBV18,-,TGTGCCAGCTCACCACCGGGAGGTCAGAGCAATCAGCCCCAGCATTTT,CASSPPGGQSNQPQHF
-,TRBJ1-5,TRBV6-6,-,TGTGCCAGCACTGCAGGGAACAATCAGCCCCAGCATTTT,CASTAGNNQPQHF
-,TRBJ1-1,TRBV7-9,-,TGTGCCAGCAGCGAAAGGTCGGGGGGGGTTGAAGCTTTCTTT,CASSERSGGVEAFF
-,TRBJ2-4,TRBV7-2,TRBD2,TGTGCCAGCAGCTTAGAGATTTCTAGCGGGAGTAACATTCAGTACTTC,CASSLEISSGSNIQYF
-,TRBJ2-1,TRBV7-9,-,TGTGCCAGCAGCTTAGCGGTGGGGGGACTGGCAAATTACAATGAGCAGTTCTTC,CASSLAVGGLANYNEQFF
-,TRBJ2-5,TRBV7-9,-,TGTGCCAGCAGCTTAGCCTCCTGGGGGGAGCAAGAGACCCAGTACTTC,CASSLASWGEQETQYF
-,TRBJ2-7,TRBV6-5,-,TGTGCCAGCAGTACGACCGGAGGGTCCTACGAGCAGTACTTC,CASSTTGGSYEQYF
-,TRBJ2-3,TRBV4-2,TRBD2,TGTGCCAGCAGCCAGGGACTCCTAGCGGGGGGGGAGGGCACAGATACGCAGTATTTT,CASSQGLLAGGEGTDTQYF
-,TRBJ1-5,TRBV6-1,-,TGTGCCAGCAGTGATATGCAGGGGTTGAATTATCAGCCCCAGCATTTT,CASSDMQGLNYQPQHF
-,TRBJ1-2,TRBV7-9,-,TGTGCCAGCAGCCCCGGGCAGGGCGGCTATGGCTACACCTTC,CASSPGQGGYGYTF
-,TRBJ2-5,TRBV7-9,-,TGTGCCAGCAGCTTACACCGGGAGACCCAGTACTTC,CASSLHRETQYF
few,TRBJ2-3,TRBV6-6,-,TGTGCCAGCAGTTTCCCCAGTGACGGGAGAACAGATACGCAGTATTTT,CASSFPSDGRTDTQYF
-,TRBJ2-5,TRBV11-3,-,TGTGCCAGCAGCTTCTCCCGGGTAGAGACCCAGTACTTC,CASSFSRVETQYF
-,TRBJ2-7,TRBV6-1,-,TGTGCCAGCAGTGAGGCGGCCGTCCCCTACGAGCAGTACTTC,CASSEAAVPYEQYF
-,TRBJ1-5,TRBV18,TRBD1,TGTGCCAGCTCCCTAGACAGGGGGGGACAGCCCCAGCATTTT,CASSLDRGGQPQHF
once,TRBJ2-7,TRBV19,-,TGTGCCAGTAGAATGGGAGGCGGGGTCGTCCACGAGCAGTACTTC,CASRMGGGVVHEQYF
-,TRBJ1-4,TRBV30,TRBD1,TGTGCCACTCCGGGACAGGGGGCGCGGAACAATGAAAAACTGTTTTTT,CATPGQGARNNEKLFF
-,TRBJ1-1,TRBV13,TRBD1,TGTGCCAGCAGCCCCATGGACAGGGTGAACACTGAAGCTTTCTTT,CASSPMDRVNTEAFF
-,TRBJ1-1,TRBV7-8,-,TGTGCCAGCAGCTTAGCGATCGGCAGGTCGAACACTGAAGCTTTCTTT,CASSLAIGRSNTEAFF
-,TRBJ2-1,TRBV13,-,TGTGCCAGCAGCGCAAGATTGGGAGGCCCCTACAATGAGCAGTTCTTC,CASSARLGGPYNEQFF
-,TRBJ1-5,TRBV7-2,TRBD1,TGTGCCAGCAGCACCAGGGGGCTTGGGGACAATCAGCCCCAGCATTTT,CASSTRGLGDNQPQHF
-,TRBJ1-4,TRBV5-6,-,TGTGCCAGCAGCTCAGGACAAGCAACTAATGAAAAACTGTTTTTT,CASSSGQATNEKLFF
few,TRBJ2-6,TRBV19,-,TGTGCCAGTATGAAAGTAACAGGCTCTGGGGCCAACGTCCTGACTTTC,CASMKVTGSGANVLTF
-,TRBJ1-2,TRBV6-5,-,TGTGCCAGCAGTAACAGGCAGGGGAGCCAACTAGGCTACACCTTC,CASSNRQGSQLGYTF
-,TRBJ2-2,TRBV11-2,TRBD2,TGTGCCAGCAGCTTCGGACTAGCGGGGAACACCGGGGAGCTGTTTTTT,CASSFGLAGNTGELFF
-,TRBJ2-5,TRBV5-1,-,TGCGCCAGCAGCTCACAAGAGACCCAGTACTTC,CASSSQETQYF
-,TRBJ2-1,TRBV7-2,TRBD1,TGTGCCAGCAGCTTAGCGCAATTATCCAGGGGGATGGAGCAGTTCTTC,CASSLAQLSRGMEQFF
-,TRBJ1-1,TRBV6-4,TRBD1,TGTGCCAGCAGGGAAGGGACAGGGGGCCGGAACACTGAAGCTTTCTTT,CASREGTGGRNTEAFF
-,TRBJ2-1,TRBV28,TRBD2,TGTGCCAGCATATCCGGGACTAGCAAGGATGAGCAGTTCTTC,CASISGTSKDEQFF
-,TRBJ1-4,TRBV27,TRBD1,TGTGCCAGCAGGCAGACAGGGATGTTTGAAAAACTGTTTTTT,CASRQTGMFEKLFF
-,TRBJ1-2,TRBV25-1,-,TGTGCCAGCAGTGAATTCTTTTTGATTGACTATAGCTACACCTTC,CASSEFFLIDYSYTF
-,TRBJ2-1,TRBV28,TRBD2,TGTGCCAGCAATCTAGGCGAGCGGGAGAAAAATGAGCAGTTCTTC,CASNLGEREKNEQFF
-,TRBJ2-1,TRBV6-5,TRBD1,TGTGCCAGCAGTTTTCTCCGGACAGGGCCAGGTGAGCAGTTCTTC,CASSFLRTGPGEQFF
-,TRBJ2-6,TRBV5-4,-,TGTGCCAGCAGCGCCGGGTTCTCTGGGGCCAACGTCCTGACTTTC,CASSAGFSGANVLTF
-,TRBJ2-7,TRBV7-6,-,TGTGCCAGCAGTCGAACAGGCGGATCCTACGAGCAGTACTTC,CASSRTGGSYEQYF
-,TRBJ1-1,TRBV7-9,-,TGTGCCAGCAGCTCTGAGGGATTTACTGAAGCTTTCTTT,CASSSEGFTEAFF
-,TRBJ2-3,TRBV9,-,TGTGCCAGCAGCGTAGCCTCTAGCACAGATACGCAGTATTTT,CASSVASSTDTQYF
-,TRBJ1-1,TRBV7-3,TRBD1,TGTGCCAGCAGCCCGACAGGGGACACTGAAGCTTTCTTT,CASSPTGDTEAFF
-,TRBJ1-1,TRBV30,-,TGTGCCTGGAGTGTCCTAGGAGACACTGAAGCTTTCTTT,CAWSVLGDTEAFF
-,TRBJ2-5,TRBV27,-,TGTGCCAGCAGTTTCTGGGGGCCGCAGGAGACCCAGTACTTC,CASSFWGPQETQYF
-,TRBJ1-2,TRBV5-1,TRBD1,TGCGCCAGCAGCCCCGAAAAGGACAGGGTGTGGGGCTACACCTTC,CASSPEKDRVWGYTF
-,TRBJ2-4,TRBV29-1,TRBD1,TGCAGCGTTCGGGCGGCAGGGGGAAACATTCAGTACTTC,CSVRAAGGNIQYF